The subject of this entry is one TCR beta chain. Antigen unknown. CDR3 length: 17 amino acids. Germline assignment: CDR1 SGHVS and CDR2 FNYEAQ. The V end was cut by 0 bases, the J end by 2 bases, with 17 bases between. The protocol was immunoSEQ multiplex PCR, while the TCRdb copy is restricted to in-frame clones and leaves out a portion. In the table there are 250,000 to 350,000 clones, 70% to 90% of which are singletons. Separate from the approximately 700-subject first cohort was the 120-subject validation cohort, to which the donors belonged. This entry belongs to a study of cytomegalovirus exposure and HLA in healthy donors. Study information: A subsequent analysis stated that the 120 or so validation repertoires were run on the same platform as the approximately 700 first-cohort repertoires.

Study results and limitations: The authors enumerated over 150 TCR beta chains as linked to cytomegalovirus. In the 120 validation repertoires, approximately 94% of cluster scores exceeded 0, per a later analysis.

The V call is TRBV7-6, the J call TRBJ2-7; TRBD1 might be the D (6 bases). Sequencing was performed on PBMCs. The receptor was isolated from a man aged 30 to 45 in good health and CMV-seronegative. The CDR3 coding sequence is TGTGCCAGCAGCTTAGCGCTGGGCCAGGGGAGCCCCTACGAGCAGTACTTC. Translated: CASSLALGQGSPYEQYF.